These T cell receptor beta chains were read from a single sample in a study of blood T cell repertoires in COVID-19. Assay: immunoSEQ multiplex PCR; the TCRdb copy retains only in-frame clones and omits some. The sample comprises hundreds of thousands of clones, about nine tenths of which are singletons, and 1.6% rests with the top ten. The sequencing input was peripheral blood. All receptors come from a woman aged 60-75 years who had recovered from COVID-19. Each CDR3 is given with its conserved first and last residue. Fields, in order: clone size, D gene, V gene, J gene, CDR3 length, CDR3 DNA, CDR3 protein. A D gene is named only where the DNA matches it firmly. Size is omitted from some rows. Given values are once, few, many or a class for expanded clones.

NA	NA	TRBV7-9	TRBJ1-2	15	TGTGCCAGCAGCTTAAAGGGCGCGGGAGACTATGGCTACACCTTC	CASSLKGAGDYGYTF
once	TRBD2	TRBV5-1	TRBJ2-5	17	TGCGCCAGCAGCTTGGAGATGGGCGGGGGGGCCATAGAGACCCAGTACTTC	CASSLEMGGGAIETQYF
NA	NA	TRBV27	TRBJ1-1	13	TGTGCCAGCAGCAGGTCGGAGAACACTGAAGCTTTCTTT	CASSRSENTEAFF
NA	TRBD1	TRBV28	TRBJ1-5	15	TGTGCCAGCAGCTCGACAGGGTGGCGCAATCAGCCCCAGCATTTT	CASSSTGWRNQPQHF
once	NA	TRBV3-1/TRBV3-2	TRBJ1-2	15	TGTGCCAGCAGCCAAGTCCGGCAGGGGAACTATGGCTACACCTTC	CASSQVRQGNYGYTF
NA	TRBD2	TRBV10-3	TRBJ2-1	15	TGTGCCATCAGAGAAAGCGGGGGGGCCTACAATGAGCAGTTCTTC	CAIRESGGAYNEQFF
once	NA	TRBV14	TRBJ1-4	16	TGTGCCAGCAGCCAATTCCTTACCCGGGGTAATGAAAAACTGTTTTTT	CASSQFLTRGNEKLFF
NA	TRBD2	TRBV4-2	TRBJ2-5	19	TGTGCCAGCAGCCGCCAGACTAGCGGGGGGGCAGATCGACCGGAGACCCAGTACTTC	CASSRQTSGGADRPETQYF
NA	NA	TRBV19	TRBJ1-1	14	TGTGCCAGTAGCTACAGGAACTTGAACACTGAAGCTTTCTTT	CASSYRNLNTEAFF
NA	TRBD1	TRBV6-5	TRBJ1-2	15	TGTGCCAGCAGCCCATGGACAGGGGGCGACTATGGCTACACCTTC	CASSPWTGGDYGYTF
NA	NA	TRBV29-1	TRBJ2-2	14	TGCAGCGTTGTGTCACTAGTCAACACCGGGGAGCTGTTTTTT	CSVVSLVNTGELFF
NA	TRBD2	TRBV3-1/TRBV3-2	TRBJ2-3	16	TGTGCCAGCAGCCTAAGAGCGGGGGCGGTCACAGATACGCAGTATTTT	CASSLRAGAVTDTQYF
NA	TRBD1	TRBV19	TRBJ2-2	15	TGTGCCAGTAGTATCCACAGGGGGTTAACCGGGGAGCTGTTTTTT	CASSIHRGLTGELFF
NA	NA	TRBV5-4	TRBJ2-2	14	TGTGCCAGCAGCTTTCCAGGTCTCACCGGGGAGCTGTTTTTT	CASSFPGLTGELFF
NA	NA	TRBV6-5	TRBJ2-3	13	TGTGCCACACTCAGGGGAAGCACAGATACGCAGTATTTT	CATLRGSTDTQYF
NA	TRBD1	TRBV5-1	TRBJ1-2	15	TGCGCCAGCAGCCTAGGACAGGGGGCAGGCTATGGCTACACCTTC	CASSLGQGAGYGYTF
many	NA	TRBV11-3	TRBJ2-3	14	TGTGCCAGCAGCCCTGGACAGCGCACAGATACGCAGTATTTT	CASSPGQRTDTQYF
NA	NA	TRBV6-5	TRBJ1-3	14	TGTGCCAGCACCCTTCGCTACTCTGGAAACACCATATATTTT	CASTLRYSGNTIYF
NA	NA	TRBV5-4	TRBJ2-3	20	TGTGCCAGCAGCTTGCTACCCGGAGGGGCCGGAGCGGTAGGGACAGATACGCAGTATTTT	CASSLLPGGAGAVGTDTQYF
many	TRBD1	TRBV28	TRBJ2-7	14	TGTGCCAGCAGCCAGACAGGGGGGTCCCACGAGCAGTACTTC	CASSQTGGSHEQYF
NA	NA	TRBV7-3	TRBJ2-7	14	TGTGCCAGCAGCTTAGCGGTCGGTAACTACGAGCAGTACTTC	CASSLAVGNYEQYF
NA	TRBD1	TRBV7-9	TRBJ1-6	14	TGTGCCAGCAGCCGGGACAGGGCGAATTCACCCCTCCACTTT	CASSRDRANSPLHF
NA	TRBD2	TRBV7-2	TRBJ2-7	18	TGTGCCAGCAGCTACACGCTAGCGGGGGACCACCGGCGGGGGGAGCAGTACTTC	CASSYTLAGDHRRGEQYF
NA	NA	TRBV9	TRBJ1-3	15	TGTGCCAGCAGTTACGAACAAGGAGGCGGAAACACCATATATTTT	CASSYEQGGGNTIYF
NA	TRBD1	TRBV5-1	TRBJ1-3	14	TGCGCCAGCAGCTTGGGACAGGGGCTGGACACCATATATTTT	CASSLGQGLDTIYF
few	NA	TRBV2	TRBJ1-1	13	TGTGCCAGCAGTGAAGGGGCAGGGACTGAAGCTTTCTTT	CASSEGAGTEAFF
once	NA	TRBV18	TRBJ1-1	14	TGTGCCAGCTCACCAGGGGGGGGTGAACATACAGCTTTCTTT	CASSPGGGEHTAFF
NA	NA	TRBV14	TRBJ1-1	15	TGTGCCAGCAGCCAGCTCTCCGGGTTGAACACTGAAGCTTTCTTT	CASSQLSGLNTEAFF
NA	NA	TRBV7-3	TRBJ2-3	12	TGTGCCAGCAGCCGGGGAACAGATACGCAGTATTTT	CASSRGTDTQYF
NA	TRBD1	TRBV15	TRBJ2-7	15	TGTGCCACCAGCAGGGGGGGACAGGGCTCCTACGAGCAGTACTTC	CATSRGGQGSYEQYF
NA	TRBD1	TRBV24-1	TRBJ1-6	14	TGTGCCACCAGTGCCGGGACAGAGAATTCACCCCTCCACTTT	CATSAGTENSPLHF
few	NA	TRBV4-3	TRBJ2-1	14	TGCGCCAGCAGCCAAGATAGGGCTAGCAGTGAGCAGTTCTTC	CASSQDRASSEQFF
NA	TRBD2	TRBV5-1	TRBJ2-3	16	TGCGCCAGCAACACCGAGCGGGGAGGGGGCACAGATACGCAGTATTTT	CASNTERGGGTDTQYF
NA	TRBD1	TRBV6-6	TRBJ1-1	13	TGTGCCAGCGCCGACAGGGAGAACACTGAAGCTTTCTTT	CASADRENTEAFF
NA	TRBD1	TRBV3-1/TRBV3-2	TRBJ1-1	13	TGTGCCAGCAGCTCTACAGGGGTCACTGAAGCTTTCTTT	CASSSTGVTEAFF
NA	NA	TRBV6-1	TRBJ1-4	20	TGTGCCAGCAGTGAAGCTGGGGGGGCTGGTACAGGGCATTGGAATGAAAAACTGTTTTTT	CASSEAGGAGTGHWNEKLFF
NA	NA	TRBV29-1	TRBJ1-1	15	TGCAGCGTTGAACAGGGTACCCTTGTGAACACTGAAGCTTTCTTT	CSVEQGTLVNTEAFF
NA	NA	TRBV4-3	TRBJ2-7	15	TGCGCCAGCAGCCTTCAGGGGCTCAGCTCCTACGAGCAGTACTTC	CASSLQGLSSYEQYF
NA	TRBD2	TRBV7-3	TRBJ2-3	14	TGTGCCAGCAGCTACATCGGACTAGCTGCTACGCAGTATTTT	CASSYIGLAATQYF
NA	NA	TRBV7-9	TRBJ1-1	16	TGTGCCAGCAGCTCACTCTCCGCTTCGAGAAACACTGAAGCTTTCTTT	CASSSLSASRNTEAFF
NA	TRBD1	TRBV4-1	TRBJ1-4	15	TGCGCCAGCAGCCAGGGGGGCAGGGGGCCTGAAAAACTGTTTTTT	CASSQGGRGPEKLFF
NA	NA	TRBV29-1	TRBJ1-3	15	TGCAGCGTTGAAGACCCTACAGGGACTGGAAACACCATATATTTT	CSVEDPTGTGNTIYF
NA	NA	TRBV5-1	TRBJ2-2	17	TGCGCCAGCAGCTTTACCCCCGCAGGGTTGGAAACCGGGGAGCTGTTTTTT	CASSFTPAGLETGELFF
NA	TRBD1	TRBV5-6	TRBJ1-5	15	TGTGCCAGCAGCCACCGGACAGGACCCAATCAGCCCCAGCATTTT	CASSHRTGPNQPQHF
NA	TRBD2	TRBV2	TRBJ2-5	15	TGTGCCAGCAGTTTAAGCGGGGCAGGGAGGGAGACCCAGTACTTC	CASSLSGAGRETQYF
NA	TRBD2	TRBV27	TRBJ2-3	16	TGTGCCAGCACGTCTATAGCGGGGGGCGAGGCAGATACGCAGTATTTT	CASTSIAGGEADTQYF
NA	NA	TRBV2	TRBJ2-3	13	TGTGCCAGCAGTGAGCTCTACACAGATACGCAGTATTTT	CASSELYTDTQYF
NA	TRBD1	TRBV27	TRBJ2-1	13	TGTGCCAGCAGTCCCTACCGTACAGGGGGGCAGTTCTTC	CASSPYRTGGQFF
NA	TRBD1	TRBV5-4	TRBJ1-6	16	TGTGCCAGCAGCTCTCCGAAGACAGGGTATAATTCACCCCTCCACTTT	CASSSPKTGYNSPLHF
NA	TRBD2	TRBV7-2	TRBJ2-1	17	TGTGCCAGCAGCGGACCCGGACTAGCGGGGACCGGAAATGAGCAGTTCTTC	CASSGPGLAGTGNEQFF
few	NA	TRBV4-2	TRBJ1-5	14	TGTGCCAGCAGCCAAGAACCGGAGCGGGCGCCCCAGCATTTT	CASSQEPERAPQHF
NA	NA	TRBV13	TRBJ2-3	11	TGTGCCAGCAGCCTAGCCGGTACGCAGTATTTT	CASSLAGTQYF
NA	TRBD1	TRBV7-9	TRBJ2-2	15	TGTGCCAGCGGGGAACAGGGGTTCAGGACCGGGGAGCTGTTTTTT	CASGEQGFRTGELFF
NA	NA	TRBV28	TRBJ1-5	13	TGTGCCAGCAGAGACGGGGGCAATCAGCCCCAGCATTTT	CASRDGGNQPQHF
NA	NA	TRBV5-4	TRBJ1-1	14	TGTGCCAGCAGACGTCGGGGGGAAAACACTGAAGCTTTCTTT	CASRRRGENTEAFF